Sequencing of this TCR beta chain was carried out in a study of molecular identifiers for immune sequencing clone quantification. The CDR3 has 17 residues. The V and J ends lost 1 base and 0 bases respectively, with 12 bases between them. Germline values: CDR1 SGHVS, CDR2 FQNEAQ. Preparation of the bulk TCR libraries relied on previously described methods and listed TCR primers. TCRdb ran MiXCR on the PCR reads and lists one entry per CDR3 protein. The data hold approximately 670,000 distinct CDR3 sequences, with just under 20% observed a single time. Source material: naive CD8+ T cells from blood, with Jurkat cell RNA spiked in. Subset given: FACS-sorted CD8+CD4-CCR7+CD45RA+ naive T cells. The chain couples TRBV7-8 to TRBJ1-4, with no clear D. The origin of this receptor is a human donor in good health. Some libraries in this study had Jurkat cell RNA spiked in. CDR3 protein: CASSLGAHVPTNEKLFF. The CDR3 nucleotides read TGTGCCAGCAGCTTAGGTGCTCATGTCCCAACTAATGAAAAACTGTTTTTT.